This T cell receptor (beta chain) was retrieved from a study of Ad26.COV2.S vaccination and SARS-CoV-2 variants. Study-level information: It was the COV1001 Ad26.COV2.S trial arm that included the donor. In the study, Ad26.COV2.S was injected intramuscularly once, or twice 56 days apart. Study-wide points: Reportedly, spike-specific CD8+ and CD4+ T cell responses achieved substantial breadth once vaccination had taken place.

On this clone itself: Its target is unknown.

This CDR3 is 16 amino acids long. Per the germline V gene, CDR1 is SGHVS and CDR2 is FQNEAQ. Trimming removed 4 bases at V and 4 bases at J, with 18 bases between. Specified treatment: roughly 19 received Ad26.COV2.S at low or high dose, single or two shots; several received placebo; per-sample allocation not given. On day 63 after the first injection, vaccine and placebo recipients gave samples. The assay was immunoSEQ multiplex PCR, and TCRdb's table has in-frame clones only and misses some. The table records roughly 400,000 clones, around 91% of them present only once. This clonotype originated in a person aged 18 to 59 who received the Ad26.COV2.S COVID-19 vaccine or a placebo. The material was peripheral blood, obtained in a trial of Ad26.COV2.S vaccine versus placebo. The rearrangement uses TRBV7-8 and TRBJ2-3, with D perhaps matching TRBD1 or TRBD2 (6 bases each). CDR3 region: CASSSPWGAQADTQYF. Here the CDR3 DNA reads TGTGCCAGCAGCTCCCCTTGGGGGGCGCAGGCAGATACGCAGTATTTT.